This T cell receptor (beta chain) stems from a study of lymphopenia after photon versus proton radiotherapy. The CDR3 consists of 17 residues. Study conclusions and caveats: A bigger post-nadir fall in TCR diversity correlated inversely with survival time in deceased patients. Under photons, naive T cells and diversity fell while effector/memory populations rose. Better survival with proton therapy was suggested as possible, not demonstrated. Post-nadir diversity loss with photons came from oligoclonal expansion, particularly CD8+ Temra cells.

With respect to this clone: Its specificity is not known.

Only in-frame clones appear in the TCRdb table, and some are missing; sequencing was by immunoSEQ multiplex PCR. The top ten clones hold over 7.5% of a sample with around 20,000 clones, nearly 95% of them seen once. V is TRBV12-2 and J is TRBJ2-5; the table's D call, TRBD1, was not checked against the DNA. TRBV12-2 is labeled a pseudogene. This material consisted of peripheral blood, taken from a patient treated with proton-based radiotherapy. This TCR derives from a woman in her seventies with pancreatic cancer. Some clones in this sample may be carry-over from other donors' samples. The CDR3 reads CASLPPLVTSIWETQYF. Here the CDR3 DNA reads TGTGCAAGTCTCCCCCCTCTGGTCACCAGTATATGGGAGACCCAGTACTTC.